This T cell receptor (beta chain) is from a study of T cells in pancreatic ductal adenocarcinoma. The assay was immunoSEQ multiplex PCR, and TCRdb's table has in-frame clones only and misses some. The sample holds about 98,000 clones, 90% to 95% seen once. Germline CDR1 and CDR2: SQVTM and ANQGSEA. This CDR3 spans 11 amino acids. Trimming removed 4 bases from V and 9 bases from J, with 10 bases in between. Selected pancreatic ductal adenocarcinoma patients had undergone surgery without neoadjuvant therapy. Concerning this clone: Antigen specificity is unknown.

Study-level findings and limits: Tumor-versus-blood clonality comparisons may be biased toward lower tumor diversity. Blood clonality (roughly 0.07) did not differ significantly from tumor (about 0.12). Results skew toward the minority of patients with early-stage disease.

The TCR comes from a human donor with pancreatic ductal adenocarcinoma. The specimen was PBMCs. The V call is TRBV29-1, the J call TRBJ2-1, with a possible D match to TRBD2 (5 bases). This chain's CDR3 is CSVGPGIEQFF. CDR3 in DNA: TGCAGCGTTGGTCCCGGGATTGAGCAGTTCTTC.